These 18 T cell receptor beta chains originate from one sample sequenced in a study of shared clonotypes between healthy human individuals. Assay: immunoSEQ multiplex PCR; the TCRdb copy retains only in-frame clones and omits some. Of about 2.3 million clones in the sample, 85% to 95% were seen once. Sequenced sample: naive CD4+ T cells from PBMCs. Subset meaning: CD45RA+ positively selected. These receptors were collected from a man aged 18 to 35 in good health. Some clones in this sample may be carry-over from other donors' samples.

The J gene is TRBJ1-4, the V gene TRBV28; TRBD1 aligns across 8 bases. Germline CDR1 and CDR2: MDHEN and SYDVKM. This CDR3 spans 18 amino acids. The V gene end was trimmed by 5 bases and the J gene end by 2 bases; junction bases not matched to a gene: 13. CDR3 sequence (DNA): TGTGCCAGCAGTGCTCCTCCGACAGGGGTTAGGACTAATGAAAAACTGTTTTTT. Its protein product is CASSAPPTGVRTNEKLFF.

The chain couples TRBV19 to TRBJ2-1; 14 bases match TRBD2. This CDR3 spans 19 amino acids. The germline V gene encodes CDR1 LNHDA and CDR2 SQIVND (reference sequence). Germline trimming cut 3 bases from V and 2 bases from J; bases unmatched to any gene: 9. CDR3 protein: CASSMSTSGRDWTYNEQFF. Here the CDR3 DNA reads TGTGCCAGTAGTATGTCGACTAGCGGGAGGGACTGGACCTACAATGAGCAGTTCTTC.

This chain uses TRBV14 with TRBJ2-6; the D gene is possibly TRBD1 (6 bases). The V gene's germline CDR1 is SGHDN and CDR2 FVKESK. This CDR3 region has 15 residues. The ends were cut back, 6 bases at V and 2 bases at J, with 11 bases in the middle. CDR3 residues: CASSPRGTGANVLTF. CDR3 nucleotides: TGTGCCAGCAGTCCCAGGGGAACTGGGGCCAACGTCCTGACTTTC.

As concerns this clone: This CDR3 is also generated by other DNA sequences in the sample. The rearrangement joins TRBV9 to TRBJ1-5; D gene uncertain. V was pared by 0 bases and J by 4 bases, with 8 bases between. The CDR3 spans 14 residues. Germline-derived CDR1 and CDR2 are SGDLS and YYNGEE. CDR3 protein: CASSVGRGNQPQHF. DNA for the CDR3: TGTGCCAGCAGCGTAGGGAGAGGGAATCAGCCCCAGCATTTT.

V usage is TRBV12-5 and J usage is TRBJ2-2, with 11 bases matching TRBD2. CDR3 length: 18 amino acids. Trimming removed 5 bases from V and 0 bases from J; junction bases left unmatched: 8. CDR1 and CDR2 from the germline V gene are LGHNT and FRNRAP. CDR3 amino acids: CASGAGTSGGSNTGELFF. In nucleotides, the CDR3 is TGTGCTAGTGGTGCCGGGACTAGCGGAGGGTCGAACACCGGGGAGCTGTTTTTT.

V usage is TRBV7-6 and J usage is TRBJ2-7; 7 bases align to TRBD1. Looked up from germline, CDR1 is SGHVS and CDR2 is FNYEAQ. With V trimmed by 2 bases and J by 0 bases, 4 bases remained unmatched. CDR3 length: 15 residues. The CDR3 coding sequence is TGTGCCAGCAGCTTACTCCAGGGGGACTCCTACGAGCAGTACTTC. Its translation is CASSLLQGDSYEQYF.

V is TRBV18 and J is TRBJ2-5; no definite D call. The V gene lost 6 bases and the J gene lost 5 bases, with 13 bases spanning the gap. Per the germline V gene, CDR1 is KGHSH and CDR2 is LQKENI. The CDR3 is 13 residues long. CDR3 in amino acids: CASSPGVAETQYF. CDR3 sequence (DNA): TGTGCCAGCTCCCCAGGAGTGGCTGAGACCCAGTACTTC.

This clone was detected once. The J gene is TRBJ2-1, the V gene TRBV7-6, with 7 bases lining up with TRBD1. Germline loops: CDR1 SGHVS, CDR2 FNYEAQ. V lost 4 bases, J lost 12 bases, and 3 bases stayed unmatched. This CDR3 comprises 11 residues. The CDR3 loop is CASSSDRAQFF. CDR3 nucleotide sequence: TGTGCCAGCAGCTCCGACAGGGCGCAGTTCTTC.

The chain recombines TRBV10-2 with TRBJ2-1; 11 bases fit TRBD2. The CDR3 sequence is 17 residues long. J was trimmed by 3 bases and V by 6 bases; bases with no gene match: 10. In germline, CDR1 is WSHSY, CDR2 SAAADI. The CDR3 here is CASRETSGEVSYNEQFF. In DNA, the CDR3 is TGCGCCAGCAGGGAGACTAGCGGGGAGGTTAGCTACAATGAGCAGTTCTTC.

The rearrangement joins TRBV7-2 to TRBJ1-5; unclear D gene. CDR1 SGHTA and CDR2 FQGNSA come from the germline V gene. Trimming took off 1 base at V and 3 bases at J, with 10 bases between the two ends. This CDR3 comprises 15 residues. This CDR3 reads CASSLVVGNNQPQHF. CDR3 in DNA: TGTGCCAGCAGCTTAGTTGTGGGTAACAATCAGCCCCAGCATTTT.

V and J are TRBV28 and TRBJ1-2; 9 positions agree with TRBD1. The trim removed 5 bases at V and 8 bases at J, leaving 12 bases unmatched. The germline V gene has CDR1 MDHEN and CDR2 SYDVKM. This CDR3 contains 15 residues. CDR3 DNA: TGTGCCAGCAGTCCCCGGGACAGGGCCTTCCACGGCTACACCTTC. Amino acid sequence: CASSPRDRAFHGYTF.

V and J are TRBV7-6 and TRBJ2-7; 8 bases match TRBD1. Trimming cost V 1 base and J 5 bases; bases outside gene matches: 10. The CDR3 has 16 amino acids. The germline V gene encodes CDR1 SGHVS and CDR2 FNYEAQ. CDR3 sequence: CASSLGQQGATNEQYF. The CDR3 DNA sequence: TGTGCCAGCAGCTTAGGTCAGCAGGGGGCTACGAACGAGCAGTACTTC.

The chain recombines TRBV6-5 with TRBJ1-3; D is undetermined. The CDR3 contains 12 residues. Germline V gene lookup returns CDR1 MNHEY and CDR2 SVGAGI. V lost 8 bases to trimming and J lost 0 bases, with 5 bases between them. This CDR3 reads CASFSSGNTIYF. DNA of the CDR3: TGTGCCAGCTTCTCCTCTGGAAACACCATATATTTT.

This clone was seen once. The V gene is TRBV4-2, the J gene TRBJ2-7, with 10 bases lining up with TRBD2. J lost 0 bases, V lost 4 bases, and 12 bases had no gene match. The CDR3 length is 18 residues. The germline gives CDR1 LGHNA, CDR2 YNFKEQ. This CDR3 reads CASSPLETSGSFSYEQYF. In DNA, the CDR3 is TGTGCCAGCAGCCCCCTGGAGACTAGCGGGTCCTTCTCCTACGAGCAGTACTTC.

The rearrangement uses TRBV19 and TRBJ2-3; D is perhaps TRBD1 (8 bases). V lost 5 bases and J lost 1, with 19 bases in between. CDR1 is LNHDA, CDR2 SQIVND, per germline (reference sequence). The CDR3 extends over 17 amino acids. Here the CDR3 DNA reads TGTGCCAGTAGTCCAGACACAGGGGGGGAAGGCACAGATACGCAGTATTTT. The encoded protein is CASSPDTGGEGTDTQYF.

CDR3 residues: CASTGRLARTDTQYF. CDR3 DNA sequence: TGTGCCAGCACCGGACGACTAGCGCGTACAGATACGCAGTATTTT. V usage is TRBV7-8 and J usage is TRBJ2-3, with 8 bases identical to TRBD2. The CDR3 loop spans 15 amino acids. The V gene's germline CDR1 is SGHVS and CDR2 FQNEAQ. The V gene end was trimmed by 7 bases and the J gene end by 3 bases; junction bases not matched to a gene: 9.

The chain employs TRBV28 and TRBJ1-2; D unresolved. The CDR3 extends over 16 amino acids. CDR1 is MDHEN, CDR2 SYDVKM, per germline. The V end lost 4 bases, the J end lost 0 bases, and 15 bases lay between the germline ends. The chain's CDR3 is CASSWEGMEANYGYTF. In DNA, the CDR3 is TGTGCCAGCAGTTGGGAGGGTATGGAGGCTAACTATGGCTACACCTTC.

The chain employs TRBV19 and TRBJ2-4; a possible D gene is TRBD1 (6 bases). In germline, CDR1 is LNHDA, CDR2 SQIVND (reference sequence). V was clipped by 5 bases and J by 0 bases, with 20 bases between them. This CDR3 is built from 18 residues. The CDR3 loop is CASSPPVRQVIAKNIQYF. CDR3 in DNA: TGTGCCAGTAGTCCCCCGGTCAGACAGGTTATAGCCAAAAACATTCAGTACTTC.